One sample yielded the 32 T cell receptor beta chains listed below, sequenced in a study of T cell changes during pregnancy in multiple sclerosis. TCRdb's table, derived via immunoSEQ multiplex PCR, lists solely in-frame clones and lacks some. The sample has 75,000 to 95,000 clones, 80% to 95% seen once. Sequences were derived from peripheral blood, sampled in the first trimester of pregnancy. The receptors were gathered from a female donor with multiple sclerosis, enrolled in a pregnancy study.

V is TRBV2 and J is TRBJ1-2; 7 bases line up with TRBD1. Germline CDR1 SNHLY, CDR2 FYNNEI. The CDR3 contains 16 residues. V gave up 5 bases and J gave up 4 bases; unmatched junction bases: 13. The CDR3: CASSPPGTARSYGYTF. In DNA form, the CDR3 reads TGTGCCAGCAGTCCCCCAGGGACAGCCAGAAGCTATGGCTACACCTTC.

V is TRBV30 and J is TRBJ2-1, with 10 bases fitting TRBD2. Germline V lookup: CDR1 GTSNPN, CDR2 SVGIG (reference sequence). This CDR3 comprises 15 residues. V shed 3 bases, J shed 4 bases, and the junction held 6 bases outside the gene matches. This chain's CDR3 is CAWRGASGRYNEQFF. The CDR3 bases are TGTGCCTGGAGAGGGGCTAGCGGGAGATACAATGAGCAGTTCTTC.

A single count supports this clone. Here the CDR3 DNA reads TGTGCCAGCAGTCCTTGGACAGGGCGCATTGAAAAACTGTTTTTT. This gives the protein CASSPWTGRIEKLFF. The genes are TRBV27 and TRBJ1-4, with TRBD1 matching over 8 bases. J was trimmed by 7 bases and V by 5 bases; bases with no gene match: 9. The CDR3 sequence is 15 residues long. CDR1 is MNHEY and CDR2 is SMNVEV in the germline V gene (reference sequence).

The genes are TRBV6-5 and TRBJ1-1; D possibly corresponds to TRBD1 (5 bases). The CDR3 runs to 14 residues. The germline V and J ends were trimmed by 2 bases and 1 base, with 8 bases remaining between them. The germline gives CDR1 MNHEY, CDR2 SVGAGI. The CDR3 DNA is TGTGCCAGCAGTTACCTCCAGGGGAACACTGAAGCTTTCTTT. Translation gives CASSYLQGNTEAFF.

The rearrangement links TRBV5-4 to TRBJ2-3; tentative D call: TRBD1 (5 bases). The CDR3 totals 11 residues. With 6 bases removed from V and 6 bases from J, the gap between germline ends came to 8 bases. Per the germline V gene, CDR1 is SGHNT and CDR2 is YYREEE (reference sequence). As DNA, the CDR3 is TGTGCCAGCACAGGGCAGGATACGCAGTATTTT. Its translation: CASTGQDTQYF.

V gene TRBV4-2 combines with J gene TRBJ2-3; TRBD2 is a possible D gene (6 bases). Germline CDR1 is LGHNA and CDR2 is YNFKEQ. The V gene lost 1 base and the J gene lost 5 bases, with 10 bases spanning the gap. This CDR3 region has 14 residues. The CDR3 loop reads CASSQAGEVDTQYF. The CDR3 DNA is TGTGCCAGCAGCCAAGCGGGAGAGGTAGATACGCAGTATTTT.

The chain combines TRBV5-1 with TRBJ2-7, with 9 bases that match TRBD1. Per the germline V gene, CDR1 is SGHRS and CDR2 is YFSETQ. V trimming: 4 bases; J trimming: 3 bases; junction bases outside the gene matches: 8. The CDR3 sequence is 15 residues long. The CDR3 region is CASSLIQGAGYEQYF. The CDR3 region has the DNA TGCGCCAGCAGCCTTATACAGGGGGCAGGCTACGAGCAGTACTTC.

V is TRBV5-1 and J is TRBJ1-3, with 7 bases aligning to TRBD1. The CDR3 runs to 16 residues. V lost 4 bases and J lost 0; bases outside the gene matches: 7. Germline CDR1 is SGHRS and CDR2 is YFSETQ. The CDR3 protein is CASSREGQHSGNTIYF. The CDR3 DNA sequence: TGCGCCAGCAGCCGGGAGGGACAGCACTCTGGAAACACCATATATTTT.

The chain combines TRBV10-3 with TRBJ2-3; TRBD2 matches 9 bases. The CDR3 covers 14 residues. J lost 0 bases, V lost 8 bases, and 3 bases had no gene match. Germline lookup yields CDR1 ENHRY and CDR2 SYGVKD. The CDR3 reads CAIQREASTDTQYF. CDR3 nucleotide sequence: TGTGCCATCCAGCGGGAGGCTAGCACAGATACGCAGTATTTT.

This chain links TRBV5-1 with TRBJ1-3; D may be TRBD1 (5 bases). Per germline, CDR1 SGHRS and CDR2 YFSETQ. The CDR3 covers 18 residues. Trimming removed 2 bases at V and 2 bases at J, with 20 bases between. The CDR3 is CASSLAGTGPVAGNTIYF. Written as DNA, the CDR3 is TGCGCCAGCAGCTTAGCGGGGACGGGGCCAGTGGCTGGAAACACCATATATTTT.

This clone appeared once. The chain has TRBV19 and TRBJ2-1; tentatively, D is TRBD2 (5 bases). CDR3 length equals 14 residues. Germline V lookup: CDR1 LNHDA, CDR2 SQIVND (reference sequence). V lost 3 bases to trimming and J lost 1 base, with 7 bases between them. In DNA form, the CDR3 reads TGTGCCAGTAGTATGGGCGGGTCCTACAATGAGCAGTTCTTC. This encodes CASSMGGSYNEQFF.

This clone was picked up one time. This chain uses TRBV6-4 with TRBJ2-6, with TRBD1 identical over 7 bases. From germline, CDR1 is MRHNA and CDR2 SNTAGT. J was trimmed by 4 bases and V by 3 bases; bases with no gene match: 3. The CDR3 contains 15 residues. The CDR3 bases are TGTGCCAGCAGTGAACAGGGGAGAGGGGCCAACGTCCTGACTTTC. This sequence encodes CASSEQGRGANVLTF.

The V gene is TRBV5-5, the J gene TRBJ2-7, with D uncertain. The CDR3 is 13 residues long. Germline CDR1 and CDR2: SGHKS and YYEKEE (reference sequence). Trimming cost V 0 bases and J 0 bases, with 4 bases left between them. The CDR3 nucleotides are TGTGCCAGCAGCTTGGACACCTCCTACGAGCAGTACTTC. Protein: CASSLDTSYEQYF.

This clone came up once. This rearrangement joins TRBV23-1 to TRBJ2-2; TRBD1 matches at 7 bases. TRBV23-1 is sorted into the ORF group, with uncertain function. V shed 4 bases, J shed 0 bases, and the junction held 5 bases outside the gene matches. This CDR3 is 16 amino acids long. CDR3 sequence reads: CASSRTGTANTGELFF. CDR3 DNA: TGCGCCAGCAGTCGCACCGGGACAGCGAACACCGGGGAGCTGTTTTTT.

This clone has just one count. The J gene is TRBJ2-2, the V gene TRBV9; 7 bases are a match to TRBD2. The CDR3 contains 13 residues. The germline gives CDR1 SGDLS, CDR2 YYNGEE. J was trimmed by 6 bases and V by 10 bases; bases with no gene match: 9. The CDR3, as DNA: TGTGCCGGGGAGGGAAGGGTGCCCGGGGAGCTGTTTTTT. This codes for CAGEGRVPGELFF.

The CDR3 nucleotides read TGTGCCAGTCAACTAGCGGGAGAGAGTGAGACCCAGTACTTC. Translating gives CASQLAGESETQYF. The V gene is TRBV19, the J gene TRBJ2-5, with 11 bases that match TRBD2. J gave up 5 bases and V 8 bases, and 7 bases lay outside the gene matches. This CDR3 contains 14 residues. Germline V gene sequence: CDR1 LNHDA, CDR2 SQIVND (reference sequence).

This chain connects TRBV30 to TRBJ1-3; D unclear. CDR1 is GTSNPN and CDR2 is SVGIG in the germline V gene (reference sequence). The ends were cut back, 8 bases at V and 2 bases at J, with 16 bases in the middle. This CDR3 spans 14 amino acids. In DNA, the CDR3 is TGTGCCCAAAAACAATGGGCGACTGGAAACACCATATATTTT. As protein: CAQKQWATGNTIYF. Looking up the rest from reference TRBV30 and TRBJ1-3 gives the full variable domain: SQTIHQWPATLVQPVGSPLSLECTVEGTSNPNLYWYRQAAGRGLQLLFYSVGIGQISSEVPQNLSASRPQDRQFILSSKKLLLSDSGFYLCAQKQWATGNTIYFGEGSWLTVV.

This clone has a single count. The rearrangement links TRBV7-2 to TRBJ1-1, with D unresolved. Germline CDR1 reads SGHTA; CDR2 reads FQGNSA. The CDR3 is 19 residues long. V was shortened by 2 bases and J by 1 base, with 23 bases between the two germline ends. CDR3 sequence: CASSLLPGRSPGKNTEAFF. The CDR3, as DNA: TGTGCCAGCAGCTTACTCCCGGGTCGATCCCCGGGAAAGAACACTGAAGCTTTCTTT.

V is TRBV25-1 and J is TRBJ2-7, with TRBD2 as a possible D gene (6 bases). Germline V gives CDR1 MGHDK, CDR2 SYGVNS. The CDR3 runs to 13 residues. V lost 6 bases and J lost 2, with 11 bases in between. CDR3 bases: TGTGCCAGCAGACGTAGCGGTCCCTACGAGCAGTACTTC. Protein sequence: CASRRSGPYEQYF.

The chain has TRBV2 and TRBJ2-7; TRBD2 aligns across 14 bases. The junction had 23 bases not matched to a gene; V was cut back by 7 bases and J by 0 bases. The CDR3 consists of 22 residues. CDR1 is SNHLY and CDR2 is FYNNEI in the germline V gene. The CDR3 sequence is CASTLEQLPGTSGSASSYEQYF. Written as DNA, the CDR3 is TGTGCCAGCACACTCGAACAGCTACCCGGGACTAGCGGGAGCGCAAGCTCCTACGAGCAGTACTTC.

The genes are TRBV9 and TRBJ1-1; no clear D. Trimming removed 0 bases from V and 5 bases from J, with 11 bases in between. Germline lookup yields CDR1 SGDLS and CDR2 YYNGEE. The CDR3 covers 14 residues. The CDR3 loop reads CASSVEGEDTEAFF. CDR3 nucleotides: TGTGCCAGCAGCGTAGAGGGAGAGGATACTGAAGCTTTCTTT.

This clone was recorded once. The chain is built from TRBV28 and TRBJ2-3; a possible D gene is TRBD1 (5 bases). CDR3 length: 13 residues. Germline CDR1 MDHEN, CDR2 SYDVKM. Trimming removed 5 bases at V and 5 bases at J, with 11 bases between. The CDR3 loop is CASSQVQGDTQYF. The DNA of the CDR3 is TGTGCCAGCAGTCAAGTGCAGGGAGATACGCAGTATTTT. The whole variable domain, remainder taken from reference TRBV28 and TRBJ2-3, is DVKVTQSSRYLVKRTGEKVFLECVQDMDHENMFWYRQDPGLGLRLIYFSYDVKMKEKGDIPEGYSVSREKKERFSLILESASTNQTSMYLCASSQVQGDTQYFGPGTRLTVL.

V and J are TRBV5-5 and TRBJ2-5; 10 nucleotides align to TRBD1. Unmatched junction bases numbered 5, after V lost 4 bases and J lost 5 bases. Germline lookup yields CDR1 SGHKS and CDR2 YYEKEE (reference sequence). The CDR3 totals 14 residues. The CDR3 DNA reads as TGTGCCAGCAGCCCGACAGGGGGCGCGGAGACCCAGTACTTC. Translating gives CASSPTGGAETQYF.

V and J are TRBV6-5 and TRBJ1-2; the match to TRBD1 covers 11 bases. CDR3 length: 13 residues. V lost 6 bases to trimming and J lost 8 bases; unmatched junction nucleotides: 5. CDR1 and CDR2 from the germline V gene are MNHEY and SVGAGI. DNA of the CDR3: TGTGCCAGCAGCACCGGGACAGGGGGAGGCTACACCTTC. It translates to CASSTGTGGGYTF.

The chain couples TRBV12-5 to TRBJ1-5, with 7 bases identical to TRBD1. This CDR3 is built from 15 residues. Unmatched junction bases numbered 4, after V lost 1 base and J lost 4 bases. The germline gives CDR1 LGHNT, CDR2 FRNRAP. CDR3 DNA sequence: TGTGCTAGTGGTTTGGGACAGGGACAAAATCAGCCCCAGCATTTT. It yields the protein CASGLGQGQNQPQHF.

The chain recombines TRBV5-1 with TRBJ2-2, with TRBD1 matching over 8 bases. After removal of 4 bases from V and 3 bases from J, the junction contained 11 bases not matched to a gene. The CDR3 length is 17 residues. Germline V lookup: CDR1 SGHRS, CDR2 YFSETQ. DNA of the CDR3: TGCGCCAGCAGCGTACCGACAGGGGTAGGGGACACCGGGGAGCTGTTTTTT. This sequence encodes CASSVPTGVGDTGELFF.

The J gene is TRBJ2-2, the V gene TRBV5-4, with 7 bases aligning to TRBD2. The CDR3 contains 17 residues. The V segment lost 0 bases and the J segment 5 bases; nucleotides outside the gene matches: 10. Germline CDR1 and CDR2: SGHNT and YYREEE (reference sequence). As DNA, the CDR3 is TGTGCCAGCAGCTTGGGAGGCGCGGGAGTAGGTACCGGGGAGCTGTTTTTT. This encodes CASSLGGAGVGTGELFF. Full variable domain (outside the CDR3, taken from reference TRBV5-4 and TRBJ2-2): ETGVTQSPTHLIKTRGQQVTLRCSSQSGHNTVSWYQQALGQGPQFIFQYYREEENGRGNFPPRFSGLQFPNYSSELNVNALELDDSALYLCASSLGGAGVGTGELFFGEGSRLTVL.

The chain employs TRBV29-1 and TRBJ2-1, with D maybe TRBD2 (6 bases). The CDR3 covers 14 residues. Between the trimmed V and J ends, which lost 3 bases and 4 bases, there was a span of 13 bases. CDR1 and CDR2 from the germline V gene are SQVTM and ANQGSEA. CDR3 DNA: TGCAGCGTTGATTTTAGCGGACTTTACAATGAGCAGTTCTTC. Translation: CSVDFSGLYNEQFF.

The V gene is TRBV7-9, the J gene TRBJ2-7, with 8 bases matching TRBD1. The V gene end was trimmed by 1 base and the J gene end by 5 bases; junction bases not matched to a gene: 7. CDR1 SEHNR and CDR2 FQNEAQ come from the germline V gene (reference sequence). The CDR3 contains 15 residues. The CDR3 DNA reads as TGTGCCAGCAGCTTAGGGGCAGGGGGCGGCGACGAGCAGTACTTC. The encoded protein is CASSLGAGGGDEQYF.

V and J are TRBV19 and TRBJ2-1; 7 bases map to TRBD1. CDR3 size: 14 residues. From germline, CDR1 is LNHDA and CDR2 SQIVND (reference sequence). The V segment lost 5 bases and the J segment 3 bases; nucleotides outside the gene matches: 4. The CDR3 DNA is TGTGCCAGTAGTCCGGGACAGCTCTACAATGAGCAGTTCTTC. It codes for CASSPGQLYNEQFF.

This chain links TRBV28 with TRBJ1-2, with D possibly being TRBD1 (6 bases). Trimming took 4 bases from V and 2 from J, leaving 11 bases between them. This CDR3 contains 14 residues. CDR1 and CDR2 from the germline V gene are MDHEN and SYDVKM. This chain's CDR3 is CASSSEDSNYGYTF. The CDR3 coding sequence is TGTGCCAGCAGTTCCGAGGACAGCAACTATGGCTACACCTTC.

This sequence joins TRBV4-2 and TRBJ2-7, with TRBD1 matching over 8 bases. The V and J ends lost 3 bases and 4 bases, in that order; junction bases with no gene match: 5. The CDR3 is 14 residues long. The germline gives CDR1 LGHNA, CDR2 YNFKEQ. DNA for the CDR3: TGTGCCAGCAGCCAGAACAGGGGGGAGTACGAGCAGTACTTC. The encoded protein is CASSQNRGEYEQYF.